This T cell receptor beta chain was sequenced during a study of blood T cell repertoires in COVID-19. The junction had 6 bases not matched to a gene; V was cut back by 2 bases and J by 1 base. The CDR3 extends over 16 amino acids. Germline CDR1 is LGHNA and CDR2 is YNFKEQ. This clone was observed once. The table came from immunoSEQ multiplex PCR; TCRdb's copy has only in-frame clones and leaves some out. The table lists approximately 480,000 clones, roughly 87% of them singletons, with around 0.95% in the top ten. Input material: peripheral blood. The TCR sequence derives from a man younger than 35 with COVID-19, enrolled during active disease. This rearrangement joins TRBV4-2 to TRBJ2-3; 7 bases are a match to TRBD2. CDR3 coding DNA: TGTGCCAGCAGCCAAAGCCTAGCGGATGGCACAGATACGCAGTATTTT. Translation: CASSQSLADGTDTQYF.